At least ten counts were recorded for the clone carrying this T cell receptor (beta chain). This sample is part of a study of T cells in Graves' hyperthyroidism and ophthalmopathy. Researchers amplified the TCR beta CDR3 regions from RNA transcripts. HTBI primers were used for first-round RT-PCR of the TCR CDR3. TCRdb ran MiXCR on the multiplex PCR reads and lists one entry per CDR3 protein. The data show around 190,000 distinct CDR3 sequences, about 15% seen once. CDR3 size: 14 residues. V lost 3 bases, J lost 6 bases, and 10 bases stayed unmatched. Germline CDR1 is GTSNPN and CDR2 is SVGIG (reference sequence).

The TCR originated in a woman aged 45-59 years with Graves' hyperthyroidism. V usage is TRBV30 and J usage is TRBJ1-2, with 7 bases matching TRBD1. The sample taken for sequencing was blood. The CDR3 nucleotides are TGTGCCTGGAGGAAGACAGGGTTTAGCGATGGCTACACCTTC. It specifies CAWRKTGFSDGYTF.